The next 4 T cell receptor beta chains were all read from a single sample in a study of OX40 agonist ivuxolimab in advanced cancers. TCRdb keeps only in-frame clones here, not all; method: immunoSEQ multiplex PCR. The table has 53,000 or so clones, roughly 84% seen once. The source material was CD4+ or CD8+ T cells sorted from blood, sampled in a trial of the OX40 agonist ivuxolimab. The receptors were sampled from an adult with an advanced solid tumor such as melanoma, head and neck, liver or kidney cancer.

The CDR3 loop is CASSSLAAWYNEQFF. CDR3 DNA: TGTGCCAGCAGCTCACTAGCGGCCTGGTACAATGAGCAGTTCTTC. This chain links TRBV21-1 with TRBJ2-1; the table calls TRBD2, which could not be checked here. TRBV21-1 has pseudogene status. CDR3 size: 15 residues.

The rearrangement links TRBV7-8 to TRBJ2-5, with D perhaps matching TRBD1 (6 bases). V was cut by 6 bases and J by 4 bases, with 21 bases left in between. Germline CDR1 is SGHVS and CDR2 is FQNEAQ. The CDR3 contains 16 residues. The CDR3 protein is CASSSSTGRGRETQYF. CDR3 in DNA: TGTGCCAGCAGTTCCAGTACAGGGCGAGGGCGAGAGACCCAGTACTTC.

This chain uses TRBV10-3 with TRBJ2-1, with D perhaps assigned TRBD1 or TRBD2 (6 bases each). Germline assignment: CDR1 ENHRY and CDR2 SYGVKD. The CDR3 has 16 residues. V was trimmed by 7 bases and J by 3 bases, leaving 19 bases between them. CDR3 sequence: CAITAGGGGIYNEQFF. CDR3 nucleotide sequence: TGTGCCATCACCGCCGGAGGAGGGGGTATCTACAATGAGCAGTTCTTC.

The V and J genes are TRBV21-1 and TRBJ1-2; the table's TRBD1 call for D was not verified on the DNA. TRBV21-1 counts as a pseudogene. CDR3 length equals 16 residues. CDR3 nucleotide sequence: TGTGCCAGCAGCAAAGGGGGACAGGGGAAAAACTATGGCTACACCTTC. Encoded protein: CASSKGGQGKNYGYTF.